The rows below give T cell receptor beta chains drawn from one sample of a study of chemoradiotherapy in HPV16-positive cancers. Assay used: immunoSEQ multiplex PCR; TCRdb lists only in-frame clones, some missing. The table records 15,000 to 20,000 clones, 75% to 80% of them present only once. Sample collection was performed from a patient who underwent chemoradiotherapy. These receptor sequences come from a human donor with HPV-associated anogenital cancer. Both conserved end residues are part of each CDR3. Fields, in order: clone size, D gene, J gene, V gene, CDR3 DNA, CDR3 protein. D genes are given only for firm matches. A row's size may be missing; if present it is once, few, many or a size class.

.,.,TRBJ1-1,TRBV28,TGTGCCAGCAGGTATACGGTTGAAGCTTTCTTT,CASRYTVEAFF
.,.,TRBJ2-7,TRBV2,TGTGCCAGCAACTTAAGGGACATCTACGAGCAGTACTTC,CASNLRDIYEQYF
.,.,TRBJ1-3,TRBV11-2,TGTGCCAGCAGCCCTCCGGGCTTCGCGGGGAACTCTGGAAACACCATATATTTT,CASSPPGFAGNSGNTIYF
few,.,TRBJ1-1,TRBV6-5,TGTGCCAGCACCTCGTCACGGGGTACTGAAGCTTTCTTT,CASTSSRGTEAFF
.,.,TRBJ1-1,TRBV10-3,TGTGCCATCAGTCCCCGGGGTAGTATGAACACTGAAGCTTTCTTT,CAISPRGSMNTEAFF
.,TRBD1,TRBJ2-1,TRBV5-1,TGCGCCAGCAGCCCCGGGACAGGGGACAATGAGCAGTTCTTC,CASSPGTGDNEQFF
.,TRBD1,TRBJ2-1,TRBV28,TGTGCCAGCAGTCTCACCGGGACAGGGACGCTCAATGAGCAGTTCTTC,CASSLTGTGTLNEQFF
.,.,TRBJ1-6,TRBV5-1,TGCGCCAGCAGTCCCACGACCCTAGGAGATAATTCACCCCTCCACTTT,CASSPTTLGDNSPLHF
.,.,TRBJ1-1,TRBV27,TGTGCCAGCAGTTTTCGCAAGAACACTGAAGCTTTCTTT,CASSFRKNTEAFF
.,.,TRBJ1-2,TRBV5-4,TGTGCCAGCAGCTTGGGACAGGCGAACCCAGGGAATGGCTACACCTTC,CASSLGQANPGNGYTF
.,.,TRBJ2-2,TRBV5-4,TGTGCCAGCAGCGGGGCGTTAGAGATCGGGGAGCTGTTTTTT,CASSGALEIGELFF
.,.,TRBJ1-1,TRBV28,TGTGCCAGCAGTTTACACGGGTGGGGAACTGAAGCTTTCTTT,CASSLHGWGTEAFF
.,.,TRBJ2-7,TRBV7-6,TGTGCCAGCAGCATCGGACAGCGGAGCTCCTACGAGCAGTACTTC,CASSIGQRSSYEQYF
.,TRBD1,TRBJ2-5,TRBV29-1,TGCAGCGTGGCACGGGTGACAGGGTCAGAGACCCAGTACTTC,CSVARVTGSETQYF
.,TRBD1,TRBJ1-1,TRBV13,TGTGCCAGCAGCTCTCGACAGGGCGCGGGTGTGAACACTGAAGCTTTCTTT,CASSSRQGAGVNTEAFF
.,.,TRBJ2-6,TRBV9,TGTGCCAGCAGCGTAGTCGGGTCAGCTGGGGCCAACGTCCTGACTTTC,CASSVVGSAGANVLTF
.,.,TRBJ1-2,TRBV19,TGTGCCAGTAGTATCAGGAACAGGGAGAGGGGCTACACCTTC,CASSIRNRERGYTF
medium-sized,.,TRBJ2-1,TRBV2,TGTGCCAGCAGTGCGGGGACGGGGAGCTCCTACAATGAGCAGTTCTTC,CASSAGTGSSYNEQFF
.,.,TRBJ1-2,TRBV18,TGTGCCAGCTCCCTAACCCGGACACACGATAACTATGGCTACACCTTC,CASSLTRTHDNYGYTF
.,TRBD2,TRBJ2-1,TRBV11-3,TGTGCCAGCAGCTTAGAAGGGACTAGCGGGGAGCAGTTCTTC,CASSLEGTSGEQFF
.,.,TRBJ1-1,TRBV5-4,TGTGCCAGCAGCCCAGGGAGTTTGGCTGAAGCTTTCTTT,CASSPGSLAEAFF
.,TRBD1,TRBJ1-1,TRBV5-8,TGTGCCAGCAGAACCAGGGGGCAAGGTGAAGCTTTCTTT,CASRTRGQGEAFF
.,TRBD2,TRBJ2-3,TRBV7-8,TGTGCCAGCAGCCCCGTAGCGGGGTTCCGCACAGATACGCAGTATTTT,CASSPVAGFRTDTQYF
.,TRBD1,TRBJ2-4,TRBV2,TGTGCCAGCATTAGGGGACAGGGCGACATTCAGTACTTC,CASIRGQGDIQYF
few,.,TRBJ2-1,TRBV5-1,TGCGCCAGCAGGGGCCAGACGGTCGACAATGAGCAGTTCTTC,CASRGQTVDNEQFF
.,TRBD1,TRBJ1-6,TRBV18,TGTGCCAGCTCCGACAGGGGTCAACATAATTCACCCCTCCACTTT,CASSDRGQHNSPLHF
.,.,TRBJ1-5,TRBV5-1,TGCGCCAGCAGCTGGGGGACCGCCAGCAATCAGCCCCAGCATTTT,CASSWGTASNQPQHF
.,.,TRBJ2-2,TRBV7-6,TGTGCCAGCAGCCCTACGGGGTCCGGGGAGCTGTTTTTT,CASSPTGSGELFF
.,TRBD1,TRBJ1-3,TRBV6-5,TGTGCCAGCAGGACAGGGGCGGGAAACACCATATATTTT,CASRTGAGNTIYF
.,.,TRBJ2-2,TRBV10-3,TGTGCCATCAGACGCGGGCCCGGGGAGCTGTTTTTT,CAIRRGPGELFF
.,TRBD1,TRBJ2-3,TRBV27,TGTGCCAGCAGTTTCCTCGGACAGGGGGCGGCAGATACGCAGTATTTT,CASSFLGQGAADTQYF
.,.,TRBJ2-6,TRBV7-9,TGTGCCGGAACCTCCGGGGCTGGGGGGGCCAACGTCCTGACTTTC,CAGTSGAGGANVLTF
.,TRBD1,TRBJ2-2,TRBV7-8,TGTGCCAGCAGCCCAAGGGACAGGGCCGTTCCAGGGGAGCTGTTTTTT,CASSPRDRAVPGELFF
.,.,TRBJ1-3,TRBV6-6,TGTGCCAGCAGTGATAGGGTTTCTGGAAACACCATATATTTT,CASSDRVSGNTIYF
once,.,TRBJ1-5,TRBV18,TGTGCCAGCTCAACCGGGGGACGCCAGCCCCAGCATTTT,CASSTGGRQPQHF
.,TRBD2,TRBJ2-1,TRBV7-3,TGTGCCAGCAGCTTAGTCGGGACTAGCGGGGCCCGAAAAAGCAATGAGCAGTTCTTC,CASSLVGTSGARKSNEQFF
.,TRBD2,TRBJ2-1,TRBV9,TGTGCCAGCAGCGTAGCCCCAGCGGGGGTCTCCTACAATGAGCAGTTCTTC,CASSVAPAGVSYNEQFF
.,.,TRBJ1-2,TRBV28,TGTGCCAGCAGCCCCGCGGGCAGGGCTAACTATGGCTACACCTTC,CASSPAGRANYGYTF
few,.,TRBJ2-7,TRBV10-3,TGTGCCATCAGTTGGACAAACGAGCAGTACTTC,CAISWTNEQYF
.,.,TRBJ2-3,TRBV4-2,TGTGCCAGCAGCCAAGACCCCTCTGAGGCGATGGGGGATACGCAGTATTTT,CASSQDPSEAMGDTQYF
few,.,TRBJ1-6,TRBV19,TGTGCCAGTAGTATGGGTGGCAAGGTGGCACCCCTCCACTTT,CASSMGGKVAPLHF
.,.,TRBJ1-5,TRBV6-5,TGTGCCAGCAGCTACACGGGAGGAAGCAATCAGCCCCAGCATTTT,CASSYTGGSNQPQHF
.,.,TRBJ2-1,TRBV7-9,TGTGCCAGCAGCCGAAACTATCCAGGGTTAGGTGAGCAGTTCTTC,CASSRNYPGLGEQFF
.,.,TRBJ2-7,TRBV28,TGTGCCAGCAGTTTCGGAACCTACGAGCAGTACTTC,CASSFGTYEQYF
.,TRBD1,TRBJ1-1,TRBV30,TGTGCCTGGGACAGGGGGATGAACACTGAAGCTTTCTTT,CAWDRGMNTEAFF
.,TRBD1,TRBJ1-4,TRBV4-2,TGTGCCAGCAGCCAACCGCCGGGGGGGCACAGGGGTAATGAAAAACTGTTTTTT,CASSQPPGGHRGNEKLFF
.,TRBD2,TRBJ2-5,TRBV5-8,TGTGCCAGCAGCTCCCGGACTAGCCTCGCAGAGACCCAGTACTTC,CASSSRTSLAETQYF
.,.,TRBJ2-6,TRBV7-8,TGTGCCAGCAGCTTACCCTCGACTGGTACTGGGGCCAACGTCCTGACTTTC,CASSLPSTGTGANVLTF
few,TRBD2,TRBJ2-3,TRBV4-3,TGCGCCAGCAGCCCAATTCGGACTAGCGGGTTAGATACGCAGTATTTT,CASSPIRTSGLDTQYF
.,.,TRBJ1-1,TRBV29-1,TGCAGCGTTGAGCCGGCCCAGATGGGAGCAGCCAGGAACACTGAAGCTTTCTTT,CSVEPAQMGAARNTEAFF
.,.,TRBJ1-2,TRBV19,TGTGCCAGTAGTATGGGACACTATGGCTACACCTTC,CASSMGHYGYTF
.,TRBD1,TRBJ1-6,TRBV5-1,TGCGCCAGCAGCTTGAGTATTATGGGGACAGGCCTCGTCCAGGCCCTCCACTTT,CASSLSIMGTGLVQALHF